Following are 13 T cell receptor beta chains from one sample sequenced in a study of graft-versus-host responses after intestinal transplantation. TCRdb keeps only in-frame clones here, not all; method: immunoSEQ multiplex PCR. There are 75,000 to 100,000 clones in the sample; 75% to 95% occur only once, and around 15% lies in the top ten. Specimen: PBMCs, collected 450 to 480 days after intestinal transplant. The receptors here all came from a human patient who received an intestinal transplant, so some T cells may come from the graft donor.

This clone showed up just once. The chain has TRBV5-1 and TRBJ2-5, with TRBD2 matching over 12 bases. Trimming cost V 0 bases and J 7 bases; bases outside gene matches: 7. The CDR3 contains 16 residues. Germline lookup yields CDR1 SGHRS and CDR2 YFSETQ. CDR3 bases: TGCGCCAGCAGCTTGGAGGCTAGCGGGGGGGCGCGGACCCAGTACTTC. As protein: CASSLEASGGARTQYF.

This chain joins TRBV10-3 and TRBJ1-4; a possible D gene is TRBD1 (5 bases). Between the trimmed V and J ends, which lost 11 bases and 4 bases, there was a span of 17 bases. The CDR3 is 14 residues long. Germline V gene lookup returns CDR1 ENHRY and CDR2 SYGVKD. The CDR3 is CASGGDDYNEKLFF. Here the CDR3 DNA reads TGTGCCTCCGGAGGGGATGATTATAATGAAAAACTGTTTTTT.

The CDR3 nucleotides are TGTGCCAGTAGCAAACTGCCCAGCGGAGGAAACACCATATATTTT. Protein product: CASSKLPSGGNTIYF. The chain recombines TRBV19 with TRBJ1-3; no clear D. V lost 6 bases to trimming and J lost 4 bases, with 16 bases between them. Germline loops: CDR1 LNHDA, CDR2 SQIVND (reference sequence). The CDR3 totals 15 residues.

The chain combines TRBV29-1 with TRBJ2-3; 8 bases fit TRBD2. In germline, CDR1 is SQVTM, CDR2 ANQGSEA. V shed 0 bases, J shed 7 bases, and the junction held 9 bases outside the gene matches. There are 15 residues in the CDR3. CDR3 DNA: TGCAGCGTTGAAGAAGGCCTAGCGGGTACCTATACGCAGTATTTT. Translated: CSVEEGLAGTYTQYF.

The chain couples TRBV6-1 to TRBJ1-2, with 8 bases lining up with TRBD1. The CDR3 consists of 16 residues. From germline, CDR1 is MNHNS and CDR2 SASEGT. J lost 2 bases, V lost 0 bases, and 5 bases had no gene match. The CDR3 DNA reads TGTGCCAGCAGTGAAGCGGAGACAGGGGCGAACTATGGCTACACCTTC. It is translated as CASSEAETGANYGYTF.

The table lists this clone with a count of one. This rearrangement joins TRBV6-5 to TRBJ1-3; the D is unclear. Trimming removed 9 bases at V and 3 bases at J, with 12 bases between. The CDR3 has 13 amino acids. CDR1 MNHEY and CDR2 SVGAGI come from the germline V gene. CDR3 protein: CASSEVFGNTIYF. DNA of the CDR3: TGTGCCAGTAGTGAGGTTTTTGGAAACACCATATATTTT.

Worth noting for this clone: Compared with germline, one end of the junction differs, possibly owing to a read error. The chain has TRBV7-7 and TRBJ1-4; a possible D gene is TRBD1 (5 bases). Germline V gene lookup returns CDR1 SSHAT and CDR2 FNYEAQ (reference sequence). The CDR3 runs to 15 residues. The CDR3 here is CASSEEGATNEKLFF. CDR3 sequence (DNA): TGTGCTAGCAGCGAGGAAGGGGCGACTAATGAAAAACTGTTTTTT.

The chain is built from TRBV7-9 and TRBJ2-5; tentative D call: TRBD1 (5 bases). Germline CDR1 SEHNR, CDR2 FQNEAQ (reference sequence). The CDR3 consists of 15 residues. V was shortened by 5 bases and J by 1 base, with 14 bases between the two germline ends. CDR3 nucleotides: TGTGCCAGCAGCCCCAGACAGCTCTCCCAAGAGACCCAGTACTTC. Its translation is CASSPRQLSQETQYF. Complete variable domain (other parts from reference TRBV7-9 and TRBJ2-5): DTGVSQNPRHKITKRGQNVTFRCDPISEHNRLYWYRQTLGQGPEFLTYFQNEAQLEKSRLLSDRFSAERPKGSFSTLEIQRTEQGDSAMYLCASSPRQLSQETQYFGPGTRLLVL.

This chain connects TRBV9 to TRBJ2-3; no reliable D call. Germline CDR1 is SGDLS and CDR2 is YYNGEE. Trimming stripped 4 bases from V and 4 bases from J, with 13 bases between. This CDR3 comprises 14 residues. DNA of the CDR3: TGTGCCAGCAGCCCCCTGATGGGCGCAGATACGCAGTATTTT. Its protein is CASSPLMGADTQYF.

The V call is TRBV9, the J call TRBJ1-1; D is perhaps TRBD1 (6 bases). The germline V and J ends were trimmed by 4 bases and 0 bases, with 10 bases remaining between them. Germline V gene lookup returns CDR1 SGDLS and CDR2 YYNGEE. This CDR3 spans 14 amino acids. The CDR3 protein is CASSHRELNTEAFF. CDR3 sequence (DNA): TGTGCCAGCAGCCACAGGGAATTGAACACTGAAGCTTTCTTT.

The V gene is TRBV19, the J gene TRBJ1-3, with D hard to call. With 3 bases removed from V and 0 bases from J, the gap between germline ends came to 9 bases. There are 15 residues in the CDR3. The germline V gene encodes CDR1 LNHDA and CDR2 SQIVND (reference sequence). The CDR3 here is CASSIGRSSGNTIYF. The CDR3 DNA reads TGTGCCAGTAGTATTGGCAGGAGCTCTGGAAACACCATATATTTT.

The V and J genes are TRBV5-1 and TRBJ1-5; D is perhaps TRBD1 (6 bases). V lost 0 bases to trimming and J lost 0 bases, with 13 bases between them. The CDR3 has 17 residues. Germline lookup yields CDR1 SGHRS and CDR2 YFSETQ. CDR3 in amino acids: CASSLGPQGYSNQPQHF. The CDR3 nucleotides are TGCGCCAGCAGCTTGGGACCACAGGGCTATAGCAATCAGCCCCAGCATTTT.

The chain has TRBV7-6 and TRBJ1-1; 9 nucleotides match TRBD1. V dropped 5 bases and J dropped 2; count of bases not matched to a gene: 9. CDR1 and CDR2 from the germline V gene are SGHVS and FNYEAQ. The CDR3 runs to 16 residues. CDR3 sequence reads: CASSPGTGFSNTEAFF. In DNA form, the CDR3 reads TGTGCCAGCAGCCCCGGGACAGGGTTTTCAAACACTGAAGCTTTCTTT.